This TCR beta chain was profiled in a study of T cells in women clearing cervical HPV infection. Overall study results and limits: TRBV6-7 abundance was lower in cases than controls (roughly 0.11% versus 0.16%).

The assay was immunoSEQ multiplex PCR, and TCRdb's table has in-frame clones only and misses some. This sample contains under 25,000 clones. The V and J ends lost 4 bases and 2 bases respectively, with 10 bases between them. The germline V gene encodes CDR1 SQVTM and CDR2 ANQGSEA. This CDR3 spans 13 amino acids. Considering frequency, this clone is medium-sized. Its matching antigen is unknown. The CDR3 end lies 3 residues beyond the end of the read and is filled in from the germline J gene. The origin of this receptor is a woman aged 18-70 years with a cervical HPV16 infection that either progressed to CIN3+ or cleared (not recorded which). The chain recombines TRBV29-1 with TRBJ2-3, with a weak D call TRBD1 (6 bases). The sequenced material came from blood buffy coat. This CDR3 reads CSVVQGFTDTQYF. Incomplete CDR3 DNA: TGCAGCGTTGTACAGGGCTTCACAGATACG.